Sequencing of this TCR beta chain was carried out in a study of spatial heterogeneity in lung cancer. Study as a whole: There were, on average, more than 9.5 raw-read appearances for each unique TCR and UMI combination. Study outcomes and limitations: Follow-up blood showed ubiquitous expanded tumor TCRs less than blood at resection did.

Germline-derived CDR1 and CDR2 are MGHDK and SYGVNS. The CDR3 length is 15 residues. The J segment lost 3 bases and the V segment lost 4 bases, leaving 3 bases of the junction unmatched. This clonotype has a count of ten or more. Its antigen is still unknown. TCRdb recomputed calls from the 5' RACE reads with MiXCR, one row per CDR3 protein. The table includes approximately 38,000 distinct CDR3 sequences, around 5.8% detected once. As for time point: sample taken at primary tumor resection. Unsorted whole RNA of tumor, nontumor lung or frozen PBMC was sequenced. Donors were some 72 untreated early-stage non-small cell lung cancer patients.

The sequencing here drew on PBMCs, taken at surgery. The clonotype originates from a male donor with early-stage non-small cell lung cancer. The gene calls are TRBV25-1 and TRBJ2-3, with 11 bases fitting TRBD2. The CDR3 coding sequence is TGTGCCAGCAGTGGACTAGCGGGGTTGACAGATACGCAGTATTTT. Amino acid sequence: CASSGLAGLTDTQYF.